Given below is one TCR beta chain in context. The CDR3 runs 17 residues. The ends lost 5 bases at V and 0 bases at J; junction bases unmatched: 8. In germline, CDR1 is MDHEN, CDR2 SYDVKM. This specimen belongs to a study of blood T cell repertoires in COVID-19. As for the study in general: Acute-phase and convalescent COVID-19 samples originated in the United States, Italy and Spain.

Repertoires were generated with immunoSEQ multiplex PCR, while TCRdb's copy carries only in-frame clones and drops some. The data hold under 200,000 clones, with about 80% observed a single time. This receptor was taken from a human donor with acute or convalescent COVID-19. The donor label of this sample is uncertain. This sequence joins TRBV28 and TRBJ1-5; TRBD1 matches 9 bases. The source material was peripheral blood. In nucleotides, the CDR3 is TGTGCCAGCAGTCCCCTTACAGGGGGCTATAGCAATCAGCCCCAGCATTTT. Its translation is CASSPLTGGYSNQPQHF.